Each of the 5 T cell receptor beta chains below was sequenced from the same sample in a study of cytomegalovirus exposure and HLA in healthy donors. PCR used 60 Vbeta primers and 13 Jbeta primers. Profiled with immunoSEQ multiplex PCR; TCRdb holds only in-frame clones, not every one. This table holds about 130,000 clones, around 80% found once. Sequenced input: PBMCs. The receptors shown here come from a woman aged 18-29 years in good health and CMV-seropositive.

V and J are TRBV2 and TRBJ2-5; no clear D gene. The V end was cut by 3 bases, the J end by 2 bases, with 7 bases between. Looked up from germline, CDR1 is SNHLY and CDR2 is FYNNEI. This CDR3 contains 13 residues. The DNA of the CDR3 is TGTGCCAGCAGTGAGATACGGCAAGAGACCCAGTACTTC. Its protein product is CASSEIRQETQYF.

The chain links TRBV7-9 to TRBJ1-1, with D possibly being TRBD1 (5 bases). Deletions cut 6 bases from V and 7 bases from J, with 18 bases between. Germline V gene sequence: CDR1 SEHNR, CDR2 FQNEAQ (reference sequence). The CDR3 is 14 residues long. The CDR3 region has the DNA TGTGCCAGCAGTGTCCTACGGGAGGGGAGTGAAGCTTTCTTT. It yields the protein CASSVLREGSEAFF.

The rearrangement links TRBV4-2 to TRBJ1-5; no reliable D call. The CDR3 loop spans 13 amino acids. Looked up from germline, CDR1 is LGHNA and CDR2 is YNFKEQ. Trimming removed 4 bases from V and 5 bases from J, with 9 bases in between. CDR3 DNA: TGTGCCAGCAGCCCCACCGGGGATCAGCCCCAGCATTTT. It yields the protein CASSPTGDQPQHF.

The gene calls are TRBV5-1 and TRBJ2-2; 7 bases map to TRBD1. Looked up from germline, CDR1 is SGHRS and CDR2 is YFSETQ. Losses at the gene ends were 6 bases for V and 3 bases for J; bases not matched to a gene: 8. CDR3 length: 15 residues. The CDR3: CASTLGQADTGELFF. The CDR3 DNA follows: TGCGCCAGCACCCTAGGACAGGCGGACACCGGGGAGCTGTTTTTT.

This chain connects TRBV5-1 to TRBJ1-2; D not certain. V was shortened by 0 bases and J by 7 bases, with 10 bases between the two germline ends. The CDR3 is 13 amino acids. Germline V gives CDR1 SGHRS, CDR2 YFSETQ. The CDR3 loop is CASSLDSRGGYTF. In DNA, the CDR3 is TGCGCCAGCAGCTTGGACTCCCGGGGTGGCTACACCTTC. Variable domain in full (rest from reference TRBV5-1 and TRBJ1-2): KAGVTQTPRYLIKTRGQQVTLSCSPISGHRSVSWYQQTPGQGLQFLFEYFSETQRNKGNFPGRFSGRQFSNSRSEMNVSTLELGDSALYLCASSLDSRGGYTFGSGTRLTVV.